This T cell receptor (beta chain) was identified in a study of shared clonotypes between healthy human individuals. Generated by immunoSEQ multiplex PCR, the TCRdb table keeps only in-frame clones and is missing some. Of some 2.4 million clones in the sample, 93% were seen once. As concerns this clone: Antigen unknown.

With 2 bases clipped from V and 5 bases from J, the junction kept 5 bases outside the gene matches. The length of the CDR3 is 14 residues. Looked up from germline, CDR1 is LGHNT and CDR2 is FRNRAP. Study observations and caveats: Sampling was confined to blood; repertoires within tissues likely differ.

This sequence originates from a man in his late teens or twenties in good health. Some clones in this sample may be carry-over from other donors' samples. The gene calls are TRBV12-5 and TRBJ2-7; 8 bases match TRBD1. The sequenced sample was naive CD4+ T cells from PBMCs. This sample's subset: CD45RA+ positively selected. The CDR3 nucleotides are TGTGCTAGTGGTTTGCCCCTGGACAGGGACGAGCAGTACTTC. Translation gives CASGLPLDRDEQYF.